This entry lists 20 T cell receptor beta chains sequenced from one sample in a study of T cells in Graves' hyperthyroidism and ophthalmopathy (dated by TCRdb to the late 2010s). Libraries were built with multiplex PCR. TCRdb lists the instrument as Illumina HiSeq 2000. The TCR beta CDR3 regions were amplified from the RNA transcripts. The TCR CDR3 was subjected to a first round of RT-PCR using the HTBI primer set and the Qiagen OneStep RT-PCR kit. The raw public reads went through TCRdb reprocessing: fastp at Q25, MiXCR clone calling, in-frame beta chains kept. All rows with the same CDR3 protein become a single entry with the most common DNA and genes. This sample is represented by a few hundred thousand distinct CDR3 sequences; about a sixth of them were singletons. Of the sample, 25% to 35% is held by the ten largest clones. The material sequenced was blood. The receptors shown here come from a woman between 18 and 29 years old with Graves' hyperthyroidism that later progressed to Graves' ophthalmopathy.

This clonotype was observed at least ten times. The chain employs TRBV20-1 and TRBJ2-7; D possibly corresponds to TRBD2 (6 bases). There are 16 residues in the CDR3. Germline CDR1 and CDR2: DFQATT and SNEGSKA (reference sequence). Trimming took 0 bases from V and 1 from J, leaving 16 bases between them. The CDR3, as DNA: TGCAGTGCTAGAGATACAGAGTCGGGACTTTCCTACGAGCAGTACTTC. This translates into CSARDTESGLSYEQYF.

With regard to this clonotype: Being one base from a much bigger clone, this may be a read error. The chain joins TRBV12-3 or TRBV12-4 to TRBJ2-4; 8 nucleotides line up with TRBD2. CDR3 length: 18 amino acids. The CDR3: CASSPLQTGTRAKNTQYF. In nucleotides, the CDR3 is TGTGCCAGCAGTCCCCTTCAGACCGGGACTAGAGCCAAAAACACTCAGTACTTC.

This clonotype was seen at least ten times. The chain employs TRBV3-1 and TRBJ2-7, with D hard to call. The CDR3 spans 15 residues. From germline, CDR1 is LGHDT and CDR2 YNNKEL (reference sequence). V dropped 3 bases and J dropped 1 base, with 13 bases sitting between them. CDR3: CASSQEDSRSYEQYF. DNA of the CDR3: TGTGCCAGCAGCCAGGAAGACTCTCGATCCTACGAGCAGTACTTC.

In its sample, this clonotype was seen a few times. A much larger clonotype is one base distant, so this may be a read error. The chain is built from TRBV12-3 or TRBV12-4 and TRBJ2-5; either TRBD1 or TRBD2 may supply D (6 bases each). This CDR3 is 15 amino acids long. DNA for the CDR3: TGTGCCGGCAGTCTTGGCGGGACAATGCAAGAGACCCAGTACTTC. It translates to CAGSLGGTMQETQYF.

Only a few counts were recorded for this clonotype. This chain connects TRBV18 to TRBJ2-7; 10 nucleotides line up with TRBD1. Germline loops: CDR1 KGHSH, CDR2 LQKENI. There are 14 residues in the CDR3. Trimming cost V 6 bases and J 2 bases; bases outside gene matches: 4. The CDR3 reads CASSRDRGAYEQYF. Written as DNA, the CDR3 is TGTGCCAGCTCTCGGGACAGGGGAGCCTACGAGCAGTACTTC. The entire variable domain, with the rest obtained from reference TRBV18 and TRBJ2-7, is as follows: NAGVMQNPRHLVRRRGQEARLRCSPMKGHSHVYWYRQLPEEGLKFMVYLQKENIIDESGMPKERFSAEFPKEGPSILRIQQVVRGDSAAYFCASSRDRGAYEQYFGPGTRLTVT.

At least ten counts were recorded for this clonotype. The genes are TRBV28 and TRBJ2-5; tentative D call: TRBD2 (6 bases). The V and J ends lost 2 bases and 4 bases respectively, with 8 bases between them. In germline, CDR1 is MDHEN, CDR2 SYDVKM. The CDR3 consists of 13 residues. In DNA form, the CDR3 reads TGTGCCAGCAGTTTAGGAGGGACAGAGACCCAGTACTTC. Amino acids: CASSLGGTETQYF.

There are a few counts of this clonotype. The rearrangement links TRBV6-6 to TRBJ1-5; possible D gene TRBD1, 5 bases. Germline CDR1 MNHNY, CDR2 SVGAGI (reference sequence). V gave up 0 bases and J gave up 9 bases, with 12 bases separating them. This CDR3 region has 14 residues. The CDR3 reads CASSYSGGERPQHF. Here the CDR3 DNA reads TGTGCCAGCAGTTACTCGGGGGGGGAGCGGCCCCAGCATTTT.

This clonotype has a count of ten or more. The chain links TRBV28 to TRBJ1-2, with 7 bases lining up with TRBD1. The germline gives CDR1 MDHEN, CDR2 SYDVKM. Trimming took 2 bases from V and 4 from J; bases not matched to a gene: 10. This CDR3 comprises 16 residues. CDR3 protein: CASSLKRTGVTYGYTF. The CDR3, as DNA: TGTGCCAGCAGTTTAAAGAGGACAGGCGTGACCTATGGCTACACCTTC.

The sample holds many counts of this clonotype. The chain couples TRBV14 to TRBJ1-4; D possibly corresponds to TRBD1 (5 bases). CDR3 length: 17 amino acids. Looked up from germline, CDR1 is SGHDN and CDR2 is FVKESK. The V gene lost 0 bases and the J gene lost 2 bases, with 13 bases spanning the gap. The CDR3: CASSQDVGRWTNEKLFF. The CDR3 DNA sequence: TGTGCCAGCAGCCAAGATGTGGGACGGTGGACTAATGAAAAACTGTTTTTT.

As to this clonotype: A much larger clone differs from this one at a single base, so this may be a read error. This sequence joins TRBV29-1 and TRBJ2-4, with D tentatively TRBD1 (6 bases). There are 13 residues in the CDR3. The germline V gene has CDR1 SQVTM and CDR2 ANQGSEA. CDR3 sequence reads: CSATRGGKTIQYF. CDR3 sequence (DNA): TGCAGCGCTACCAGGGGTGGCAAAACCATTCAGTACTTC.

This clonotype was seen a few times. The V gene is TRBV27, the J gene TRBJ1-6, with 7 bases lining up with TRBD1. Trimming at V came to 0 bases and at J to 8 bases, leaving 4 bases not matched to a gene. Germline assignment: CDR1 MNHEY and CDR2 SMNVEV (reference sequence). The CDR3 loop spans 15 amino acids. The CDR3 DNA follows: TGTGCCAGCAGTTTATCGGGGACAGCCGATTCACCCCTCCACTTT. Translation: CASSLSGTADSPLHF.

This clonotype was seen more than once but under ten times. This chain connects TRBV7-3 to TRBJ2-7; no reliable D call. Germline V gives CDR1 SGHTA, CDR2 FQGTGA. This CDR3 is 15 amino acids long. V was clipped by 2 bases and J by 2 bases, with 13 bases between them. CDR3 coding DNA: TGTGCCAGCAGCTTACGAGGTGGGATGGCCTACGAGCAGTACTTC. This encodes CASSLRGGMAYEQYF.

This clonotype was detected many times. The chain recombines TRBV12-3 or TRBV12-4 with TRBJ1-5; weak D call: TRBD1 (6 bases). CDR3 length: 15 amino acids. V shed 7 bases and J shed 6 bases, with 19 bases lying between them. The CDR3 DNA reads as TGTGCCAGCACCCTTAACGGGGGGGGCTCTCAGCCCCAGCATTTT. This translates into CASTLNGGGSQPQHF.

This clonotype was picked up many times. CDR3 coding DNA: TGTGCCAGCAGACCCAAACTAGGGACCAATCAGCCCCAGCATTTT. As protein: CASRPKLGTNQPQHF. The chain has TRBV28 and TRBJ1-5; D possibly corresponds to TRBD1 (5 bases). In germline, CDR1 is MDHEN, CDR2 SYDVKM. This CDR3 comprises 15 residues. Trimming removed 6 bases at V and 3 bases at J, with 15 bases between.

This clonotype was picked up a small number of times. The chain joins TRBV10-3 to TRBJ1-5, with D unclear. The CDR3 totals 14 residues. Germline CDR1 and CDR2: ENHRY and SYGVKD. Trimming shortened V by 0 bases and J by 1 base, and 4 bases separated the two germline ends. This CDR3 reads CAISESGSNQPQHF. CDR3 nucleotides: TGTGCCATCAGTGAGTCAGGGAGCAATCAGCCCCAGCATTTT.

This clonotype was recorded a few times. The chain is built from TRBV27 and TRBJ1-2; 11 bases are a match to TRBD1. The CDR3 has 15 residues. Germline assignment: CDR1 MNHEY and CDR2 SMNVEV (reference sequence). With 5 bases clipped from V and 4 bases from J, the junction kept 6 bases outside the gene matches. The chain's CDR3 is CASSPGQGATYGYTF. Written as DNA, the CDR3 is TGTGCCAGCAGTCCAGGACAGGGGGCTACCTATGGCTACACCTTC.

There are a few counts of this clonotype. The chain joins TRBV20-1 to TRBJ2-2; D uncertain. The V gene's germline CDR1 is DFQATT and CDR2 SNEGSKA (reference sequence). The CDR3 totals 15 residues. V lost 6 bases to trimming and J lost 4 bases, with 18 bases between them. CDR3 amino acids: CSAPAAKRLTGELFF. For the CDR3, the DNA is TGCAGTGCCCCGGCGGCTAAAAGACTCACCGGGGAGCTGTTTTTT.

This clonotype was picked up many times. This chain uses TRBV7-2 with TRBJ2-1; D perhaps matches TRBD2 (5 bases). Trimming stripped 5 bases from V and 6 bases from J, with 17 bases between. The CDR3 contains 15 residues. Germline V gene lookup returns CDR1 SGHTA and CDR2 FQGNSA. The DNA for the CDR3 is TGTGCCAGCAGCCTAGGTGGGTGGGCGGGCAATGAGCAGTTCTTC. It translates to CASSLGGWAGNEQFF.

The rearrangement uses TRBV20-1 and TRBJ2-3; 8 nucleotides line up with TRBD2. The germline V gene encodes CDR1 DFQATT and CDR2 SNEGSKA (reference sequence). The CDR3 loop spans 16 amino acids. The junction had 13 bases not matched to a gene; V was cut back by 4 bases and J by 4 bases. CDR3 coding DNA: TGCAGTGCTAAAGGGCGAGCGGGAGATGGCTCAGATACGCAGTATTTT. Protein sequence: CSAKGRAGDGSDTQYF.

The genes are TRBV3-2 and TRBJ2-7; the table calls TRBD2, which could not be checked here. TRBV3-2 is a recognized pseudogene. The CDR3 sequence is 20 residues long. Here the CDR3 DNA reads TGTGCCAGCAGCCAAACCCCCCGGGGACTAGCGGGAGGGCCTAAATACGAGCAGTACTTC. Its translation is CASSQTPRGLAGGPKYEQYF.